A single sample gave rise to the 32 T cell receptor beta chains below, sequenced in a study of immune characterization of retroperitoneal liposarcoma. TCRdb reprocessed the PCR reads with MiXCR, giving one entry per CDR3 protein. The data hold under 11,000 distinct CDR3 sequences, with approximately 50% observed a single time. Material for sequencing was tumor tissue. These TCRs come from a female donor with retroperitoneal liposarcoma.

The CDR3 DNA sequence: TGTGCCAGCAGTCCGGGACAGGGCTTTGGAAACATTCAGTACTTC. Translating it yields CASSPGQGFGNIQYF. The rearrangement joins TRBV6-8 to TRBJ2-4, with 9 positions matching TRBD1. With V trimmed by 5 bases and J by 6 bases, 8 bases remained unmatched. Germline V lookup: CDR1 MNHGY, CDR2 SAAAGT. This CDR3 is 15 amino acids long.

This clonotype was recorded a few times. The J gene is TRBJ2-3, the V gene TRBV12-3 or TRBV12-4; D possibly corresponds to TRBD2 (5 bases). The CDR3 extends over 15 amino acids. V was shortened by 2 bases and J by 4 bases, with 13 bases between the two germline ends. CDR3 nucleotides: TGTGCCAGCAGTTTATATCGGCTAGCTGCAGATACGCAGTATTTT. This sequence encodes CASSLYRLAADTQYF.

A word on this clonotype: It may be a read error: a sequence one base away is much more abundant. The chain recombines TRBV6-8 with TRBJ2-5; the match to TRBD1 covers 7 bases. Trimming removed 7 bases from V and 6 bases from J; junction bases left unmatched: 8. This CDR3 has 13 residues. Germline values: CDR1 MNHGY, CDR2 SAAAGT. Here the CDR3 DNA reads TGTGCCAGCAACGTACAGGGGCTGAAGACCCAGTACTTC. This translates into CASNVQGLKTQYF.

V and J are TRBV27 and TRBJ2-5; TRBD1 is a possible D gene (5 bases). The CDR3 totals 15 residues. With 0 bases removed from V and 2 bases from J, the gap between germline ends came to 10 bases. CDR1 MNHEY and CDR2 SMNVEV come from the germline V gene (reference sequence). CDR3 coding DNA: TGTGCCAGCAGTTTATCTTACAGGAGTCAAGAGACCCAGTACTTC. It encodes CASSLSYRSQETQYF.

V usage is TRBV6-6 and J usage is TRBJ2-2; 8 bases align to TRBD2. The CDR3 loop spans 15 amino acids. The V segment lost 1 base and the J segment 5 bases; nucleotides outside the gene matches: 3. The V gene's germline CDR1 is MNHNY and CDR2 SVGAGI (reference sequence). The chain's CDR3 is CASSYFGGGTGELFF. CDR3 DNA sequence: TGTGCCAGCAGTTACTTTGGCGGGGGGACCGGGGAGCTGTTTTTT.

The chain links TRBV6-6 to TRBJ2-1; 9 bases map to TRBD2. This CDR3 is built from 14 residues. Germline CDR1 MNHNY, CDR2 SVGAGI (reference sequence). The J segment lost 8 bases and the V segment lost 5 bases, leaving 7 bases of the junction unmatched. The CDR3 DNA follows: TGTGCCAGCAGTGGCGGGGGGGCGGTGTATGAGCAGTTCTTC. This gives the protein CASSGGGAVYEQFF.

The chain uses TRBV7-2 and TRBJ2-5; D is possibly TRBD2 (5 bases). In germline, CDR1 is SGHTA, CDR2 FQGNSA. V shed 9 bases and J shed 11 bases, with 19 bases lying between them. The CDR3 covers 12 residues. As DNA, the CDR3 is TGTGCCAGTCAGGAGTATCTTGGGGAGCAGTACTTC. Translating it yields CASQEYLGEQYF.

The chain links TRBV6-8 to TRBJ2-3, with TRBD1 as a possible D gene (6 bases). CDR1 is MNHGY, CDR2 SAAAGT, per germline. Trimming removed 11 bases from V and 3 bases from J, with 12 bases in between. The CDR3 extends over 12 amino acids. The CDR3 sequence is CAPSRGTDTQYF. The DNA for the CDR3 is TGTGCCCCCTCTAGGGGGACAGATACGCAGTATTTT.

This clonotype showed up just a few times. CDR3 in DNA: TGTGCCAGCAGCTTAGCAGGGGCGGGGCCCGGCTACACCTTC. This sequence encodes CASSLAGAGPGYTF. The V and J genes are TRBV7-4 and TRBJ1-2, with D possibly TRBD1 on 5 matching bases. There are 14 residues in the CDR3. Trimming removed 0 bases at V and 8 bases at J, with 13 bases between. CDR1 SGHVT and CDR2 SQSDAQ come from the germline V gene.

This chain joins TRBV6-1 and TRBJ1-5, with a tentative D call TRBD1 (5 bases). V gave up 7 bases and J gave up 7 bases, with 11 bases separating them. Germline V CDR1 and CDR2: MNHNS, SASEGT. The CDR3 is made up of 12 amino acids. The CDR3 nucleotides are TGTGCCAGCATGGGGGTTGGACAGCCCCAGCATTTT. Protein product: CASMGVGQPQHF.

This clonotype ranks as medium-sized (0.01 to 0.1%). The J gene is TRBJ2-5, the V gene TRBV6-1; D gene uncertain. The J call may not be correct, given that the DNA end is closer to TRBJ2-1. The CDR3 is 12 amino acids. Germline assignment: CDR1 MNHNS and CDR2 SASEGT. The CDR3: CASRLNQETQFF. CDR3 nucleotide sequence: TGTGCCAGCAGGCTGAATCAAGAGACCCAGTTCTTC.

CDR3 residues: CASSLGDSNTGELFF. In DNA, the CDR3 is TGTGCCAGCAGCTTAGGTGACAGCAACACCGGGGAGCTGTTTTTT. This chain uses TRBV7-2 with TRBJ2-2; D might be TRBD1 (5 bases). The CDR3 extends over 15 amino acids. V was pared by 1 base and J by 2 bases, with 8 bases between. Germline V gene data show CDR1 as SGHTA and CDR2 as FQGNSA.

CDR3 amino acids: CASSPGGSYEQFF. The CDR3 nucleotides read TGTGCCAGCAGCCCCGGCGGGAGCTACGAGCAGTTCTTC. This chain connects TRBV6-1 to TRBJ2-1, with TRBD2 matching 7 bases. This CDR3 has 13 residues. The junction had 9 bases not matched to a gene; V was cut back by 6 bases and J by 10 bases. Germline V gene data show CDR1 as MNHNS and CDR2 as SASEGT.

This clonotype was counted between two and nine times. This sequence joins TRBV27 and TRBJ2-1; 9 bases match TRBD1. The germline V gene has CDR1 MNHEY and CDR2 SMNVEV (reference sequence). This CDR3 comprises 16 residues. V was clipped by 6 bases and J by 3 bases; unmatched bases: 9. CDR3 DNA sequence: TGTGCCAGCAGAAGGACAGGGGCTAAGAGCTACAATGAGCAGTTCTTC. It translates to CASRRTGAKSYNEQFF.

Sample share makes this clonotype large. This chain connects TRBV10-2 to TRBJ2-1; D is uncertain. The CDR3 runs to 13 residues. V lost 3 bases and J lost 10, with 13 bases in between. Looked up from germline, CDR1 is WSHSY and CDR2 is SAAADI. In DNA, the CDR3 is TGCGCCAGCAGTGAAACACCTCCCCCCGAGCAGTTCTTC. Translation: CASSETPPPEQFF.

Turning to this clonotype: This may come from a read error, since a much larger clone is one base off. The chain recombines TRBV7-8 with TRBJ2-7; a possible D gene is TRBD1 (5 bases). CDR1 is SGHVS and CDR2 is FQNEAQ in the germline V gene. The CDR3 covers 14 residues. The CDR3 coding sequence is TGTGCCAGCGGCTTAGGGGCAGGTATCCACGAGCAGTACTTC. Residues: CASGLGAGIHEQYF.

This clonotype was seen a few times. This chain uses TRBV6-5 with TRBJ2-5; TRBD2 agrees at 10 bases. The J call may be wrong; the DNA end is better matched by TRBJ2-7. This CDR3 spans 15 amino acids. Germline V gene data show CDR1 as MNHEY and CDR2 as SVGAGI. This CDR3 reads CASSYGPSGSYEQYF. As DNA, the CDR3 is TGTGCCAGCAGTTACGGGCCTAGCGGGAGCTACGAGCAGTACTTC.

Only a few counts were recorded for this clonotype. V and J are TRBV7-2 and TRBJ2-3; 12 nucleotides match TRBD2. J was trimmed by 2 bases and V by 4 bases; bases with no gene match: 4. Germline CDR1 reads SGHTA; CDR2 reads FQGNSA. This CDR3 contains 16 residues. The CDR3 loop reads CASSSGLAGTTDTQYF. The CDR3 region has the DNA TGTGCCAGCAGCTCAGGACTAGCGGGAACCACAGATACGCAGTATTTT.

The CDR3 reads CASSEGTGVYEQYF. The CDR3 DNA is TGTGCCAGCAGTGAAGGGACAGGCGTCTACGAGCAGTACTTC. This chain joins TRBV25-1 and TRBJ2-7; 8 bases are shared with TRBD1. Trimming at V came to 2 bases and at J to 3 bases, leaving 3 bases not matched to a gene. The CDR3 is made up of 14 amino acids. Germline V lookup: CDR1 MGHDK, CDR2 SYGVNS.

The V call is TRBV6-8, the J call TRBJ1-6, with D possibly being TRBD1 (6 bases). CDR3 length: 17 amino acids. The germline gives CDR1 MNHGY, CDR2 SAAAGT. Between the trimmed V and J ends, which lost 5 bases and 0 bases, there was a span of 14 bases. Here the CDR3 reads CASSHRGGVSYNSPLHF. The CDR3 coding sequence is TGTGCCAGCAGTCACCGGGGGGGCGTCTCCTATAATTCACCCCTCCACTTT.

V usage is TRBV6-5 and J usage is TRBJ2-1; D gene uncertain. CDR1 MNHEY and CDR2 SVGAGI come from the germline V gene. Between the trimmed V and J ends, which lost 1 base and 7 bases, there was a span of 2 bases. This CDR3 spans 11 amino acids. CDR3 residues: CASSYLNEQFF. In nucleotides, the CDR3 is TGTGCCAGCAGTTACTTGAATGAGCAGTTCTTC.

In its sample, this clonotype was seen once. The chain recombines TRBV27 with TRBJ2-1, with no clear D. The DNA end is a closer match to TRBJ2-4, so the J assignment may be wrong. The V gene's germline CDR1 is MNHEY and CDR2 SMNVEV (reference sequence). The length of the CDR3 is 17 residues. The CDR3 loop reads CASSLGRQSGAKNIQYF. The CDR3 DNA is TGTGCCAGCAGTTTAGGCCGGCAATCAGGAGCCAAAAACATTCAGTACTTC.

In the case of this clonotype: This may be a read error, as it is one base from a much larger clone. This chain uses TRBV6-1 with TRBJ2-1, with 9 bases matching TRBD1. The V gene end was trimmed by 2 bases and the J gene end by 10 bases; junction bases not matched to a gene: 9. CDR1 is MNHNS, CDR2 SASEGT, per germline. The CDR3 loop spans 15 amino acids. CDR3 sequence reads: CASSEPGQGLWEQFF. Here the CDR3 DNA reads TGTGCCAGCAGTGAACCGGGACAGGGCCTCTGGGAGCAGTTCTTC.

This clonotype turned up a few times. The chain employs TRBV27 and TRBJ2-5, with TRBD1 matching over 7 bases. The germline V gene has CDR1 MNHEY and CDR2 SMNVEV (reference sequence). There are 15 residues in the CDR3. Trimming removed 4 bases from V and 2 bases from J; junction bases left unmatched: 7. The chain's CDR3 is CASSSPGTEQETQYF. The CDR3, as DNA: TGTGCCAGCAGTTCCCCCGGGACAGAACAAGAGACCCAGTACTTC.

The chain couples TRBV12-3 or TRBV12-4 to TRBJ2-1; D might be TRBD2 (5 bases). CDR3 length equals 14 residues. Trimming left V 6 bases short and J 10 bases short, with 19 bases between. The CDR3 is CASSLDWLPYEQFF. Written as DNA, the CDR3 is TGTGCCAGCAGCCTGGACTGGCTACCCTACGAGCAGTTCTTC.

This clonotype is labeled as medium-sized. Here the CDR3 reads CASTMALGPYYEQYF. Written as DNA, the CDR3 is TGTGCCAGCACCATGGCCCTCGGGCCCTACTACGAGCAGTACTTC. This chain connects TRBV7-2 to TRBJ2-1; D ambiguous. The closer fit of TRBJ2-7 to the DNA end suggests the J call may be wrong. The germline CDR1 and CDR2 sequences are SGHTA and FQGNSA. The CDR3 totals 15 residues.

Relative to its sample, this clonotype is medium-sized (0.01 to 0.1%). This sequence joins TRBV6-6 and TRBJ2-1, with D perhaps matching TRBD1 (6 bases). CDR3 length: 15 amino acids. Germline V lookup: CDR1 MNHNY, CDR2 SVGAGI (reference sequence). The V gene lost 5 bases and the J gene lost 3 bases, with 14 bases spanning the gap. Here the CDR3 reads CASSETQGHYNEQFF. In DNA form, the CDR3 reads TGTGCCAGCAGTGAAACGCAGGGACACTACAATGAGCAGTTCTTC.

The V gene is TRBV7-6, the J gene TRBJ2-1; 13 bases line up with TRBD2. V was pared by 1 base and J by 9 bases, with 12 bases of the junction left unmatched. The CDR3 has 18 residues. CDR1 is SGHVS, CDR2 FNYEAQ, per germline. CDR3 protein: CASSLESGTSGVLGEQFF. For the CDR3, the DNA is TGTGCCAGCAGCTTAGAGTCCGGGACTAGCGGGGTTTTGGGTGAGCAGTTCTTC.

This clonotype appeared a few times. This sequence joins TRBV6-5 and TRBJ2-1; D unclear. The J call is doubtful: the DNA matches TRBJ2-7 better. The CDR3 length is 14 residues. CDR1 is MNHEY, CDR2 SVGAGI, per germline. The CDR3 bases are TGTGCCAGCAGTTATTACGACACGGAAGGGGAGCAGTACTTC. Its protein product is CASSYYDTEGEQYF.

The chain joins TRBV6-1 to TRBJ2-3; 7 nucleotides match TRBD2. J gave up 1 base and V 1 base, and 2 bases lay outside the gene matches. Per the germline V gene, CDR1 is MNHNS and CDR2 is SASEGT. The CDR3 totals 15 residues. The CDR3 nucleotides read TGTGCCAGCAGTGAAGTAGCGGGTCGCACAGATACGCAGTATTTT. Protein: CASSEVAGRTDTQYF.

The chain combines TRBV7-2 with TRBJ2-3; D might be TRBD2 (6 bases). Germline CDR1 reads SGHTA; CDR2 reads FQGNSA. This CDR3 contains 18 residues. Between the trimmed V and J ends, which lost 5 bases and 0 bases, there was a span of 21 bases. CDR3 region: CASSIPGGSWGSTDTQYF. The CDR3 nucleotides are TGTGCCAGCAGCATTCCCGGGGGTAGTTGGGGTAGCACAGATACGCAGTATTTT.

As to this clonotype: One end of the junction is discordant with germline, which a read error may explain. J is TRBJ2-3 and V is TRBV20-1; possibly TRBD2 for D (5 bases). Germline CDR1 reads DFQATT; CDR2 reads SNEGSKA (reference sequence). This CDR3 region has 13 residues. The CDR3 protein is CRARLPRFKPSTF. CDR3 bases: TGCAGAGCTAGACTACCTAGATTTAAGCCCTCGACATTT.